Listed here are 5 T cell receptor beta chains from one sample, sequenced in a study of Ad26.COV2.S vaccination and SARS-CoV-2 variants. Measured with immunoSEQ multiplex PCR; TCRdb has only the in-frame clones, and not every one. The sample contains fewer than 400,000 clones, just over 85% of which appear only once. Treatment noted: some 20 received Ad26.COV2.S at low or high dose, single or two shots; about 5 received placebo; per-sample allocation not given. Material that was analyzed had been drawn on day 63 after the first vaccine or placebo injection. The sample was peripheral blood, taken in a trial of Ad26.COV2.S vaccine versus placebo. Every receptor here comes from a person between 18 and 59 years old who received the Ad26.COV2.S COVID-19 vaccine or a placebo.

The chain combines TRBV25-1 with TRBJ1-1, with unresolved D. The CDR3 contains 14 residues. Germline lookup yields CDR1 MGHDK and CDR2 SYGVNS. V lost 3 bases, J lost 1 base, and 9 bases lay in between. The CDR3 region has the DNA TGTGCCAGCAGTGATCCCAGGAGGAACACTGAAGCTTTCTTT. Its protein product is CASSDPRRNTEAFF.

The chain employs TRBV30 and TRBJ1-2; D gene ambiguous. There are 15 residues in the CDR3. V was cut by 2 bases and J by 8 bases, with 21 bases left in between. Germline lookup yields CDR1 GTSNPN and CDR2 SVGIG (reference sequence). The CDR3 protein is CAWSPGTKGPGGYTF. The CDR3 DNA reads as TGTGCCTGGAGTCCCGGAACAAAGGGCCCGGGGGGCTACACCTTC.

The chain uses TRBV5-1 and TRBJ2-1; 8 bases map to TRBD1. The trim removed 4 bases at V and 14 bases at J, leaving 11 bases unmatched. The length of the CDR3 is 13 residues. The germline V gene encodes CDR1 SGHRS and CDR2 YFSETQ. In DNA, the CDR3 is TGCGCCAGCAGCGGGGATTTCGTGGACAGGGAGTTCTTC. Amino acid sequence: CASSGDFVDREFF.

This chain uses TRBV19 with TRBJ2-3, with 8 bases identical to TRBD2. Unmatched junction bases numbered 4, after V lost 4 bases and J lost 4 bases. The CDR3 contains 14 residues. CDR1 is LNHDA and CDR2 is SQIVND in the germline V gene (reference sequence). The CDR3 spells CASSTSGGADTQYF. CDR3 DNA sequence: TGTGCCAGTAGTACAAGCGGGGGCGCAGATACGCAGTATTTT.

The V gene is TRBV30, the J gene TRBJ1-2, with unresolved D. Germline CDR1 is GTSNPN and CDR2 is SVGIG (reference sequence). The length of the CDR3 is 14 residues. Trimming left V 1 base short and J 4 bases short, with 13 bases between. The CDR3 sequence is CAWSDRLGSYGYTF. CDR3 nucleotide sequence: TGTGCCTGGAGTGATAGGCTGGGTTCCTATGGCTACACCTTC.